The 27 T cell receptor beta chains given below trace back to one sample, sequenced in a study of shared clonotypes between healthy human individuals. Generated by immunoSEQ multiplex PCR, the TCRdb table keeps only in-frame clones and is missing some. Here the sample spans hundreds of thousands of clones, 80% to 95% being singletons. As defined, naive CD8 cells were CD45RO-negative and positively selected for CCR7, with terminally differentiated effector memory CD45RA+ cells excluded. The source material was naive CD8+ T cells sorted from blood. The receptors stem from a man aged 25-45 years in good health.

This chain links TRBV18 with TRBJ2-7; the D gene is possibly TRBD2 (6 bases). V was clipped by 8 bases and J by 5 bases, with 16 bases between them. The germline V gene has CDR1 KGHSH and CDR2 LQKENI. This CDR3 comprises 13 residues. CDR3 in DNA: TGTGCCAGCGCTGTGGAGGGTGGCCACGAGCAGTACTTC. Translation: CASAVEGGHEQYF.

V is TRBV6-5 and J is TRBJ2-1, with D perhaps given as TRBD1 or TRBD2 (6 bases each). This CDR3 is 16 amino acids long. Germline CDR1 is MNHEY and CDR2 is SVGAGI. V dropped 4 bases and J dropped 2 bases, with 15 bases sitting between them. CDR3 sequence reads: CASSSLEGDPYNEQFF. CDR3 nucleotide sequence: TGTGCCAGCAGTTCCCTGGAGGGGGATCCCTACAATGAGCAGTTCTTC.

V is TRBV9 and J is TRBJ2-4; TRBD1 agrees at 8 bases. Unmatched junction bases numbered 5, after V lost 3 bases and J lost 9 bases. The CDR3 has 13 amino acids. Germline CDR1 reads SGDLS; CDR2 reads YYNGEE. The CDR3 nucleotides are TGTGCCAGCAGCGGGGACAGGCGAAGCATTCAGTACTTC. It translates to CASSGDRRSIQYF.

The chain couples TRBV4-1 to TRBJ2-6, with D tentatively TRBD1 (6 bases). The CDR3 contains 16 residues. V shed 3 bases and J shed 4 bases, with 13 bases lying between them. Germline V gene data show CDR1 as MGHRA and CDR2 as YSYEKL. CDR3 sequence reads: CASSHHRVPGANVLTF. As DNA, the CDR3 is TGCGCCAGCAGCCACCACAGGGTACCCGGGGCCAACGTCCTGACTTTC.

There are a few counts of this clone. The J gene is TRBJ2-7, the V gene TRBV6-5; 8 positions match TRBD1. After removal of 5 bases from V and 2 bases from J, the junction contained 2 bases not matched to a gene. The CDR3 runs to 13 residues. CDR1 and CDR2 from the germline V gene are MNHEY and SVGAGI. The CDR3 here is CASSAQGAYEQYF. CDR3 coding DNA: TGTGCCAGCAGTGCACAGGGGGCCTACGAGCAGTACTTC.

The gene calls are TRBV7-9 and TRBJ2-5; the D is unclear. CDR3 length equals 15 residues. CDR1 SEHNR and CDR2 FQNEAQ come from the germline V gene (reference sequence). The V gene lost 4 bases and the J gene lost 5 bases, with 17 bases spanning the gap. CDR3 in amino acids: CASSSGLDHPETQYF. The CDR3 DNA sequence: TGTGCCAGCAGCTCCGGCCTTGACCATCCCGAGACCCAGTACTTC.

CDR3 region: CASSAPGPTYQETQYF. The CDR3 DNA reads TGTGCCAGCAGTGCACCAGGTCCTACGTACCAAGAGACCCAGTACTTC. V and J are TRBV28 and TRBJ2-5; no reliable D call. Trimming cost V 5 bases and J 0 bases, with 16 bases left between them. Germline V gene sequence: CDR1 MDHEN, CDR2 SYDVKM. This CDR3 is built from 16 residues.

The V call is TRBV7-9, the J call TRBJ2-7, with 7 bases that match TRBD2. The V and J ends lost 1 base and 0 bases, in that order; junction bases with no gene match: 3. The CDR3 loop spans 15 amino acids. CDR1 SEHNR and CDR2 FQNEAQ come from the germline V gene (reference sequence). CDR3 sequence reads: CASSLVAGTSYEQYF. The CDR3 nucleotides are TGTGCCAGCAGCTTAGTAGCGGGCACCTCCTACGAGCAGTACTTC.

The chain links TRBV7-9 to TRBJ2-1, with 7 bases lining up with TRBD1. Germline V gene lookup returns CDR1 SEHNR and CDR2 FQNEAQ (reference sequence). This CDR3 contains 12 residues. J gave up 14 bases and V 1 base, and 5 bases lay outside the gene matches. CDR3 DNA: TGTGCCAGCAGCTTAGTCAGGGGGTGGGAGTTCTTC. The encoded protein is CASSLVRGWEFF.

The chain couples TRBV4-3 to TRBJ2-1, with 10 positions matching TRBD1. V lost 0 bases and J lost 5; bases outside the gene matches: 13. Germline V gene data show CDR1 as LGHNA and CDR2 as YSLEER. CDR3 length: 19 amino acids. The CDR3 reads CASSQDSIYGQGGDNEQFF. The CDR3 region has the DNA TGCGCCAGCAGCCAAGATAGTATATACGGACAGGGGGGGGACAATGAGCAGTTCTTC.

CDR3 sequence: CASSLHATGTGGEDTQYF. DNA for the CDR3: TGTGCCAGCAGTCTCCACGCCACCGGGACAGGGGGCGAAGATACGCAGTATTTT. This chain joins TRBV27 and TRBJ2-3; 12 bases line up with TRBD1. V was clipped by 5 bases and J by 5 bases; unmatched bases: 14. Germline-derived CDR1 and CDR2 are MNHEY and SMNVEV (reference sequence). The CDR3 has 18 residues.

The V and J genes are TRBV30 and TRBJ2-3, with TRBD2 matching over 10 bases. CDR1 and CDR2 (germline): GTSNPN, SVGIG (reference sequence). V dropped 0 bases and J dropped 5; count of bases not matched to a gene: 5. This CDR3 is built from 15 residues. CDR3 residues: CAWSVQASGRDTQYF. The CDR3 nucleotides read TGTGCCTGGAGTGTACAGGCTAGCGGGAGAGATACGCAGTATTTT.

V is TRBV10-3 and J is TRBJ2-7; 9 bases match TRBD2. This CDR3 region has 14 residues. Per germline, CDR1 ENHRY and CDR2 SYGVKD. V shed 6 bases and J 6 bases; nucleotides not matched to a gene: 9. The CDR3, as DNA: TGTGCCATCAGCAGCTCGGGACTAGCCGGCGAGCAGTACTTC. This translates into CAISSSGLAGEQYF.

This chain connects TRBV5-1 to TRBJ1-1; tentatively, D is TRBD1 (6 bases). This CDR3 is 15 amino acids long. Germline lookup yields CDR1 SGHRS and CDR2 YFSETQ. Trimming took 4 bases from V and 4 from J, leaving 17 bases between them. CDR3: CASSRAEGHATEAFF. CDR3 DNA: TGCGCCAGCAGCCGTGCCGAGGGACACGCCACTGAAGCTTTCTTT.

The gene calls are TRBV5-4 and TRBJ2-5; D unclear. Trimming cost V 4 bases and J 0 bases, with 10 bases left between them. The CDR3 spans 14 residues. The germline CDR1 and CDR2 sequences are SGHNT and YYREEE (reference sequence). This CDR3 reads CASSLSGHQETQYF. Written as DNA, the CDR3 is TGTGCCAGCAGCCTGAGTGGGCACCAAGAGACCCAGTACTTC.

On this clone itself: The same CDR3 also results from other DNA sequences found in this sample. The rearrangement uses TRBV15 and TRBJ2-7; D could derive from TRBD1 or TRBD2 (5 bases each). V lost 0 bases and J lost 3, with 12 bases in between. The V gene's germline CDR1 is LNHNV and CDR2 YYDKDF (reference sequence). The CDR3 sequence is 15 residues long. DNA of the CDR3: TGTGCCACCAGCAGAGATCCCGGGACCAGCTACGAGCAGTACTTC. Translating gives CATSRDPGTSYEQYF. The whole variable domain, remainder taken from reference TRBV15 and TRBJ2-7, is DAMVIQNPRYQVTQFGKPVTLSCSQTLNHNVMYWYQQKSSQAPKLLFHYYDKDFNNEADTPDNFQSRRPNTSFCFLDIRSPGLGDTAMYLCATSRDPGTSYEQYFGPGTRLTVT.

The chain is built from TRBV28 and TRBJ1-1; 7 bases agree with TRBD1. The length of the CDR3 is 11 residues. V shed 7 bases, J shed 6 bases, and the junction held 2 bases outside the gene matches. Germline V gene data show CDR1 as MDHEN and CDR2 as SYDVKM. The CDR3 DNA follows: TGTGCCAGCAAGGGGGCTTCTGAAGCTTTCTTT. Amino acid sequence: CASKGASEAFF.

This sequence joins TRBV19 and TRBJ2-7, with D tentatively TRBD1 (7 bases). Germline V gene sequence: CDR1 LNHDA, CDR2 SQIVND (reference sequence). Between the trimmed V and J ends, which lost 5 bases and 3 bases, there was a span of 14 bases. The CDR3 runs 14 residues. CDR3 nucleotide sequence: TGTGCCAGTAGTGCCTCAGGGGGGCACTACGAGCAGTACTTC. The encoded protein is CASSASGGHYEQYF.

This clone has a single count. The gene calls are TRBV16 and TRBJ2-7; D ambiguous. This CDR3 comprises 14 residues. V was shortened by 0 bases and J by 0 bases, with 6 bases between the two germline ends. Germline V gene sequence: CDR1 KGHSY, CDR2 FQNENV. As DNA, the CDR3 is TGTGCCAGCAGCCAATCTCCGCCCTCCTACGAGCAGTACTTC. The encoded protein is CASSQSPPSYEQYF. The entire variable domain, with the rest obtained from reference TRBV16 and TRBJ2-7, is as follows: GEEVAQTPKHLVRGEGQKAKLYCAPIKGHSYVFWYQQVLKNEFKFLISFQNENVFDETGMPKERFSAKCLPNSPCSLEIQATKLEDSAVYFCASSQSPPSYEQYFGPGTRLTVT.

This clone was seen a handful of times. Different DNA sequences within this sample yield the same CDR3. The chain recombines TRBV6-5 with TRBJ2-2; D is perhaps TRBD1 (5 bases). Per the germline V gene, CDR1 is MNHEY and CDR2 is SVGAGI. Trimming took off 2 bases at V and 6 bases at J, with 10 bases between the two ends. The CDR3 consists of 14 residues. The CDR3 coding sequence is TGTGCCAGCAGTTACGGGGCAGGGCCCGGGGAGCTGTTTTTT. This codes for CASSYGAGPGELFF.

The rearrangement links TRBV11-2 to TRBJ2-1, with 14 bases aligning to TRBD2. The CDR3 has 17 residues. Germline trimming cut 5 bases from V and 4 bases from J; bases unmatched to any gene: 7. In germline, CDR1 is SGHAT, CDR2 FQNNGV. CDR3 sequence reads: CASSAGTSGSPYNEQFF. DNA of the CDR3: TGTGCCAGCAGCGCTGGGACTAGCGGGAGCCCTTACAATGAGCAGTTCTTC.

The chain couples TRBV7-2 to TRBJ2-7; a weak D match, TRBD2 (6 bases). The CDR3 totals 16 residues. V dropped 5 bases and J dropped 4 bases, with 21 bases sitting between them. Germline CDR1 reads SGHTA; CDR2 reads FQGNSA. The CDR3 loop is CASSPPFRTTLYEQYF. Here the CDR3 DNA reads TGTGCCAGCAGCCCCCCCTTTCGGACTACCCTTTACGAGCAGTACTTC.

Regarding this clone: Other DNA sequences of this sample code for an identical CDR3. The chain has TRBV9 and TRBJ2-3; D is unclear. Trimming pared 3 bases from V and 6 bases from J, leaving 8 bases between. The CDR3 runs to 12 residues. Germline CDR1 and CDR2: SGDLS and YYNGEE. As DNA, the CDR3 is TGTGCCAGCAGCGATACCCGGGATACGCAGTATTTT. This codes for CASSDTRDTQYF.

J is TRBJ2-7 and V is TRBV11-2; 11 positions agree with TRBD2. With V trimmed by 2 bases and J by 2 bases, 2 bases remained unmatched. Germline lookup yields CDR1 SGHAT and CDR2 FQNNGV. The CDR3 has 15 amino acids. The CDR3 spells CASSLTSGGAYEQYF. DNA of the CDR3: TGTGCCAGCAGCTTAACTAGCGGGGGAGCCTACGAGCAGTACTTC.

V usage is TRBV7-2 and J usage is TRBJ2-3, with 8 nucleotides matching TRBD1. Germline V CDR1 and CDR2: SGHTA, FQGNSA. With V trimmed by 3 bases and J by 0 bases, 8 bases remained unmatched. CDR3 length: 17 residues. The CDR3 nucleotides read TGTGCCAGCAGCTTGGGGCCGACAGGGGCTAGCACAGATACGCAGTATTTT. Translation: CASSLGPTGASTDTQYF.

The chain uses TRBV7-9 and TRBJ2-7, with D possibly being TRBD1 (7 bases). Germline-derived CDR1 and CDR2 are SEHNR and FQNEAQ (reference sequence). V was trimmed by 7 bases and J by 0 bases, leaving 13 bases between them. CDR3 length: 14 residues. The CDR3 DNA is TGTGCCAGCACCCCGGGGGACAGCTCCTACGAGCAGTACTTC. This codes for CASTPGDSSYEQYF.

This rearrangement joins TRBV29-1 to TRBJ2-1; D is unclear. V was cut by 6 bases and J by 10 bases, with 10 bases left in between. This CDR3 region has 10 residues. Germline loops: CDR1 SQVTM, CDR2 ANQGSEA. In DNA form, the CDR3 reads TGCAGCGTGGGAAGTAGGGAGCAGTTCTTC. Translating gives CSVGSREQFF.